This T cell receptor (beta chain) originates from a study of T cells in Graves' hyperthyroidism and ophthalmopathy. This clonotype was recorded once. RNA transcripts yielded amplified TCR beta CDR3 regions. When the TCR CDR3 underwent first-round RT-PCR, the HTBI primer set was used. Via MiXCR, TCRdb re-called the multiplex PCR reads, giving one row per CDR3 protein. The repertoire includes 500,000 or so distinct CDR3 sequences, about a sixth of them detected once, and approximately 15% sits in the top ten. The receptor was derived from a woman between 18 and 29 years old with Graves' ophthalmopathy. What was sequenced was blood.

The CDR3 here is CAWSTGTRSYEQYF. The DNA of the CDR3 is TGTGCCTGGAGTACTGGGACTCGCTCCTACGAGCAGTACTTC. V usage is TRBV30 and J usage is TRBJ2-7, with D perhaps matching TRBD2 (6 bases). Between the trimmed V and J ends, which lost 2 bases and 0 bases, there was a span of 11 bases. Germline V lookup: CDR1 GTSNPN, CDR2 SVGIG (reference sequence). The CDR3 loop spans 14 amino acids.